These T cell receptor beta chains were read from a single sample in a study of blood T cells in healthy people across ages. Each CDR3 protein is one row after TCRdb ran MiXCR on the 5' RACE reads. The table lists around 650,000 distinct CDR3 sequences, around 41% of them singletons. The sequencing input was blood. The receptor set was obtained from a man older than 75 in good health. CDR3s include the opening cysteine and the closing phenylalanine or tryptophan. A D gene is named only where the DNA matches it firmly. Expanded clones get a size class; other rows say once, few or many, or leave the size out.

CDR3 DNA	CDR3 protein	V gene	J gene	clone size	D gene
TGTGCCAGCAGCTTAGGGCTAGCGGGAGGGACCCAAGAGACCCAGTACTTC	CASSLGLAGGTQETQYF	TRBV5-5	TRBJ2-5	NA	TRBD2
TGCAGTGCTAGCGTGGGGGGGCGGCGGCAGCCCCAGCATTTT	CSASVGGRRQPQHF	TRBV20-1	TRBJ1-5	NA	NA
TGCGCCAGCAGCTTGGGGACCACAGATACGCAGTATTTT	CASSLGTTDTQYF	TRBV7-9	TRBJ2-3	many	NA
TGTGCCAGCAGTCGGCCGGGAGCCCCCTACAATGAGCAGTACTTC	CASSRPGAPYNEQYF	TRBV27	TRBJ2-7	NA	NA
TGTGCCAGCAGCGTCGGACTAGGACCTCTCAATGAGCAGTTCTTC	CASSVGLGPLNEQFF	TRBV9	TRBJ2-1	NA	TRBD2
TGTGCCAGCTCACCATGGCTACAGGGTAATAATGAGCAGTTCTTC	CASSPWLQGNNEQFF	TRBV18	TRBJ2-1	NA	NA
TGTGCCAGCAGTAAGGGGAGGACGGGCGAGCAGTACTTC	CASSKGRTGEQYF	TRBV12-3/TRBV12-4	TRBJ2-7	few	NA
TGTGCCTGGAGACACTTGTACCAAGAGACCCAGTACTTC	CAWRHLYQETQYF	TRBV30	TRBJ2-5	NA	NA
TGTGCCAGCAGCTTAGCCCAGGAGACCATCCATGGCTACACCTTC	CASSLAQETIHGYTF	TRBV7-8	TRBJ1-2	NA	NA
TGCAGTGCTAGGAGGGGGGGCAGAGGAATTAATCAGCCCCAGCATTTT	CSARRGGRGINQPQHF	TRBV20-1	TRBJ1-5	NA	NA
TGCAGTGCTAGAGGGGGGACAGGGTGGAATTCACCCCTCCACTTT	CSARGGTGWNSPLHF	TRBV20-1	TRBJ1-6	NA	TRBD1
TGCAGTGCCCGGACAGGTATTACAGATACGCAGTATTTT	CSARTGITDTQYF	TRBV20-1	TRBJ2-3	NA	TRBD1
TGTGCCAGTAGACGGCCGGGACAGTCCTACGAGCAGTACTTC	CASRRPGQSYEQYF	TRBV27	TRBJ2-7	NA	TRBD1
TGTGCCAGCAGTGGCCCGGGACTAGCGGGAGAGACCCAGTACTTC	CASSGPGLAGETQYF	TRBV6-2/TRBV6-3	TRBJ2-5	NA	TRBD2
TGTGCCACCAGTGATGCCTCCCCCTGGGCGGGAGGCACAGATACGCAGTATTTT	CATSDASPWAGGTDTQYF	TRBV24-1	TRBJ2-3	NA	TRBD2
TGTGCCAGCAGTTTTGCTGGACAGGGGACAGATACGCAGTATTTT	CASSFAGQGTDTQYF	TRBV28	TRBJ2-3	NA	TRBD1
TGTGCCAGCAGCTTAAGCGCAAACTCTGGAAACACCATATATTTT	CASSLSANSGNTIYF	TRBV7-9	TRBJ1-3	NA	NA
TGTGCCAGCAGCCGAAGCCCGGGACAGAATAGCAATCAGCCCCAGCATTTT	CASSRSPGQNSNQPQHF	TRBV6-2/TRBV6-3	TRBJ1-5	NA	TRBD1
TGTGCCAGCAGCGTAGTAGCCACCGGACAGGGGGCGGGAGAGACCCAGTACTTC	CASSVVATGQGAGETQYF	TRBV9	TRBJ2-5	few	TRBD1
TGTGCCAGCAACCGACAGGGATGGGAGACCCAGTACTTC	CASNRQGWETQYF	TRBV12-3/TRBV12-4	TRBJ2-5	NA	TRBD1
TGTGCCAGCAGCCGAGGGACTAGCTCCTACAATGAGCAGTTCTTC	CASSRGTSSYNEQFF	TRBV6-5	TRBJ2-1	few	TRBD2
TGTGCCGGCAGGGTCGGGCCAGCCGGGGGGGCCCTAATTTACAATGAGCAGTACTTC	CAGRVGPAGGALIYNEQYF	TRBV12-3/TRBV12-4	TRBJ2-7	NA	TRBD2
TGTGCCAGCAGCTCTAAAAACGGACAGGGTACGCAGTATTTT	CASSSKNGQGTQYF	TRBV7-9	TRBJ2-3	NA	TRBD1
TGTGTCAGCAGGGCCGGGACAGGTTCCTACAATAAGCAGTTCTTC	CVSRAGTGSYNKQFF	TRBV7-2	TRBJ2-1	NA	TRBD1
TGCAGTGCTAGCCGGCAGACGGGGTCCTACGAGCAGTACTTC	CSASRQTGSYEQYF	TRBV20-1	TRBJ2-7	NA	NA